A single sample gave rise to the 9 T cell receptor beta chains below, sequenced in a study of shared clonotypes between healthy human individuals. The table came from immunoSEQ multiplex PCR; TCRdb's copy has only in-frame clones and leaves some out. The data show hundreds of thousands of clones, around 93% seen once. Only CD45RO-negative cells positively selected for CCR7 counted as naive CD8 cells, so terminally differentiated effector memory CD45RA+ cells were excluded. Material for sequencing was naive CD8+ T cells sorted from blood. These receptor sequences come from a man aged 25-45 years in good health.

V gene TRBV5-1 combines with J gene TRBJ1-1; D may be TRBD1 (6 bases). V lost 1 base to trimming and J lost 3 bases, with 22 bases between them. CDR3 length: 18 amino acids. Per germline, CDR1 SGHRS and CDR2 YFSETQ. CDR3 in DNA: TGCGCCAGCAGCTTGAACAACCCGGGGGGCAGACGGGACACTGAAGCTTTCTTT. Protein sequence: CASSLNNPGGRRDTEAFF.

The chain's CDR3 is CASSQAWFAGGTGELFF. In DNA, the CDR3 is TGCGCCAGCAGCCAAGCGTGGTTTGCGGGTGGTACCGGGGAGCTGTTTTTT. This chain links TRBV4-1 with TRBJ2-2, with a tentative D call TRBD2 (5 bases). From germline, CDR1 is MGHRA and CDR2 YSYEKL. There are 17 residues in the CDR3. Trimming stripped 1 base from V and 5 bases from J, with 17 bases between.

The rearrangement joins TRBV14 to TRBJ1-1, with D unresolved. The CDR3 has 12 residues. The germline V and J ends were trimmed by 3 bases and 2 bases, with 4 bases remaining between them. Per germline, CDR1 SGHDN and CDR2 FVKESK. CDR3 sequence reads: CASSQHNTEAFF. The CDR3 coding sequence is TGTGCCAGCAGCCAGCACAACACTGAAGCTTTCTTT.

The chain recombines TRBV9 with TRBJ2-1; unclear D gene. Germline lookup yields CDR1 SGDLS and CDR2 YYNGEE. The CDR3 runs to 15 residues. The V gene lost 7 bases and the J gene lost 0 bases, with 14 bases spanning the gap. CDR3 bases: TGTGCCAGCGCAATTGGAATAAGCTCCTACAATGAGCAGTTCTTC. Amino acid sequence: CASAIGISSYNEQFF.

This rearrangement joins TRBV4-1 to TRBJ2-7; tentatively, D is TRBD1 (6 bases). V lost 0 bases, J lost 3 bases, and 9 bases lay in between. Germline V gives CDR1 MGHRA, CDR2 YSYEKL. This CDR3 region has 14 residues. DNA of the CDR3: TGCGCCAGCAGCCAAGACCTAGGGGGCTACGAGCAGTACTTC. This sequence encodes CASSQDLGGYEQYF.

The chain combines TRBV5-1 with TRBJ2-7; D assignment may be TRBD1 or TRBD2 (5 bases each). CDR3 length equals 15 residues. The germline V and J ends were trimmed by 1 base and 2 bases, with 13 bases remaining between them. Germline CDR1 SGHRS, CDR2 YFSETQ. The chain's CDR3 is CASSLLPGRAYEQYF. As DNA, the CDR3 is TGCGCCAGCAGCTTGTTACCGGGACGAGCCTACGAGCAGTACTTC. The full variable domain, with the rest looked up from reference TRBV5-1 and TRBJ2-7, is KAGVTQTPRYLIKTRGQQVTLSCSPISGHRSVSWYQQTPGQGLQFLFEYFSETQRNKGNFPGRFSGRQFSNSRSEMNVSTLELGDSALYLCASSLLPGRAYEQYFGPGTRLTVT.

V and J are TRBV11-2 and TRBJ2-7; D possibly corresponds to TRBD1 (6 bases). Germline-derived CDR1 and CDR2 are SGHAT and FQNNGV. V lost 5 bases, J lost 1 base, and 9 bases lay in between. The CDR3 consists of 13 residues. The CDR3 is CASSQGGSYEQYF. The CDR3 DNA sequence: TGTGCCAGCAGCCAAGGGGGATCCTACGAGCAGTACTTC.

The CDR3 region is CASSSENTGELFF. For the CDR3, the DNA is TGTGCCAGCAGCAGCGAGAACACCGGGGAGCTGTTTTTT. V is TRBV9 and J is TRBJ2-2, with D unclear. CDR3 length equals 13 residues. From germline, CDR1 is SGDLS and CDR2 YYNGEE. The V and J ends lost 4 bases and 1 base respectively, with 5 bases between them.

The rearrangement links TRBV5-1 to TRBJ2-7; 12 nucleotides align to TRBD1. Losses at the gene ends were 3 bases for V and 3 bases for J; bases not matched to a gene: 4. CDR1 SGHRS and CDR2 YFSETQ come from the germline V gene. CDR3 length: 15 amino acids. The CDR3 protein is CASSSGTGGGYEQYF. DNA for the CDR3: TGCGCCAGCAGCTCCGGGACAGGGGGCGGCTACGAGCAGTACTTC.